One sample yielded the 10 T cell receptor beta chains listed below, sequenced in a study of T cells expressing NK-cell markers. Following a re-call of the 5' RACE reads, TCRdb has one entry per CDR3 protein and lacks DNA. This table holds roughly 390,000 distinct CDR3 sequences. Sequenced material: blood T cells: a sorted CD56 or NKG2C T cell subset, CD4+ or CD8+ T cells, or bulk PBMC T cells (not recorded which). These receptor sequences come from a man between 18 and 69 years old in good health.

The gene calls are TRBV15 and TRBJ2-7; lacking DNA, the TRBD1 call made by TCRdb goes unchecked. The CDR3 has 14 residues. Germline V gene sequence: CDR1 LNHNV, CDR2 YYDKDF (reference sequence). CDR3 region: CATSTGQLSYEQYF.

The chain combines TRBV7-2 with TRBJ2-3; TCRdb's D call, TRBD1, is unchecked because there is no DNA. This CDR3 contains 16 residues. CDR1 and CDR2 (germline): SGHTA, FQGNSA. CDR3 residues: CASSLASTPTGDTQYF.

The chain couples TRBV4-2 to TRBJ2-3; the TRBD1 assignment by TCRdb is unverifiable without DNA. From germline, CDR1 is LGHNA and CDR2 YNFKEQ. CDR3 length: 17 residues. The CDR3 reads CASSREGRGRHPDTQYF.

The chain is built from TRBV6-5 and TRBJ2-2; TCRdb reports TRBD2, a call that lacks DNA to check it against. Germline values: CDR1 MNHEY, CDR2 SVGAGI. This CDR3 is 19 amino acids long. The chain's CDR3 is CASSYGTSGGAIQAGELFF.

CDR3 sequence: CASRGPGGVNTGELFF. The rearrangement links TRBV7-2 to TRBJ2-2; checking the TCRdb D call of TRBD1 is not possible without DNA. Germline V gene data show CDR1 as SGHTA and CDR2 as FQGNSA. The CDR3 has 16 residues.

The chain couples TRBV3-1 to TRBJ2-3; TCRdb designates TRBD2, a call that cannot be tested without DNA. The CDR3 is 17 residues long. In germline, CDR1 is LGHDT, CDR2 YNNKEL (reference sequence). The CDR3 is CASSQDSLAGITDTQYF.

The rearrangement joins TRBV10-3 to TRBJ1-4; lacking DNA, the TRBD1 call made by TCRdb goes unchecked. The CDR3 covers 13 residues. From germline, CDR1 is ENHRY and CDR2 SYGVKD. CDR3: CAARGTGSEKLFF.

The V gene is TRBV6-1, the J gene TRBJ1-2; TCRdb's D gene call, TRBD1, goes unchecked for lack of DNA. The germline CDR1 and CDR2 sequences are MNHNS and SASEGT. The CDR3 runs to 14 residues. The CDR3 reads CASSQDPSGYGYTF.

This rearrangement joins TRBV28 to TRBJ1-2; TCRdb designates TRBD1, a call that cannot be tested without DNA. The germline V gene encodes CDR1 MDHEN and CDR2 SYDVKM. This CDR3 has 13 amino acids. CDR3 region: CASSLRGAWGYTF.

The chain combines TRBV6-1 with TRBJ2-5; TCRdb names TRBD1, which stays unverified in the absence of DNA. The CDR3 has 16 residues. CDR1 and CDR2 from the germline V gene are MNHNS and SASEGT. This CDR3 is CASSGSGTGSQETQYF.